The 27 T cell receptor beta chains reported below all come from one sample, sequenced in a study. Each CDR3 protein gets one entry after TCRdb re-called the 5' RACE reads with MiXCR. The data hold around 55,000 distinct CDR3 sequences, with less than 25% observed a single time. Cells sorted as Tregs were CD4+, CD25+ and CD127-/low. Sequenced input: tumor-infiltrating Tregs sorted from the breast tumor. The receptors were sampled from a female donor with breast cancer.

This clonotype was seen repeatedly, ten times or more. This chain joins TRBV20-1 and TRBJ2-4; D might be TRBD1 or TRBD2, each matching 5 bases. Trimming removed 3 bases from V and 11 bases from J, with 11 bases in between. Germline V gives CDR1 DFQATT, CDR2 SNEGSKA (reference sequence). The CDR3 loop spans 11 amino acids. The CDR3 protein is CSASKRDLQYF. The CDR3 DNA follows: TGCAGTGCTAGTAAACGGGACCTTCAGTACTTC.

This sequence joins TRBV5-1 and TRBJ1-4, with D possibly matching TRBD1 (5 bases). The CDR3 runs 14 residues. Germline CDR1 reads SGHRS; CDR2 reads YFSETQ. The V and J ends lost 4 bases and 3 bases respectively, with 10 bases between them. The CDR3 nucleotides read TGCGCCAGCAGCCCTCGGGGCTCTAATGAAAAACTGTTTTTT. The encoded protein is CASSPRGSNEKLFF.

This clonotype was recorded a few times. V and J are TRBV29-1 and TRBJ2-7; 7 positions agree with TRBD2. Losses at the gene ends were 7 bases for V and 7 bases for J; bases not matched to a gene: 7. CDR1 is SQVTM, CDR2 ANQGSEA, per germline. The CDR3 totals 11 residues. CDR3 nucleotide sequence: TGCAGCGCTGTCACCGGGAGGGAGCAGTACTTC. This codes for CSAVTGREQYF.

This clonotype has only a few counts. The chain uses TRBV6-6 and TRBJ1-2, with TRBD1 matching over 11 bases. CDR1 MNHNY and CDR2 SVGAGI come from the germline V gene (reference sequence). J was trimmed by 6 bases and V by 4 bases; bases with no gene match: 10. The CDR3 contains 16 residues. The CDR3 DNA reads TGTGCCAGCAGTTCGCCCTCGGACAGGGGGCAAAATGGCTACACCTTC. Translated, it gives CASSSPSDRGQNGYTF.

The V call is TRBV15, the J call TRBJ1-1; possible D gene TRBD1, 5 bases. The germline V gene has CDR1 LNHNV and CDR2 YYDKDF (reference sequence). V lost 3 bases and J 3 bases, leaving 20 bases between the germline ends. The CDR3 has 17 residues. CDR3 protein: CATSSHPRARADTEAFF. As DNA, the CDR3 is TGTGCCACCAGCAGTCACCCCAGGGCCAGGGCCGACACTGAAGCTTTCTTT.

This clonotype has just a few counts. The V gene is TRBV5-5, the J gene TRBJ2-1; 11 nucleotides line up with TRBD2. CDR1 SGHKS and CDR2 YYEKEE come from the germline V gene (reference sequence). V was pared by 3 bases and J by 2 bases, with 1 base of the junction left unmatched. The CDR3 is 15 amino acids. The CDR3 DNA follows: TGTGCCAGCAGCTGGGGACTAGCGGCCTACAATGAGCAGTTCTTC. This codes for CASSWGLAAYNEQFF.

V usage is TRBV5-1 and J usage is TRBJ2-3; 9 nucleotides agree with TRBD2. This CDR3 comprises 17 residues. V lost 2 bases to trimming and J lost 0 bases; unmatched junction nucleotides: 7. Germline V gene lookup returns CDR1 SGHRS and CDR2 YFSETQ. The CDR3 region is CASSFRTSATSTDTQYF. CDR3 DNA: TGCGCCAGCAGCTTCAGGACTAGCGCTACTAGCACAGATACGCAGTATTTT. The variable domain in full, with the rest retrieved from reference TRBV5-1 and TRBJ2-3, is KAGVTQTPRYLIKTRGQQVTLSCSPISGHRSVSWYQQTPGQGLQFLFEYFSETQRNKGNFPGRFSGRQFSNSRSEMNVSTLELGDSALYLCASSFRTSATSTDTQYFGPGTRLTVL.

The CDR3 DNA follows: TGCAGCGTTGGTCCCCGGGGGGATGAGCAGTTCTTC. This encodes CSVGPRGDEQFF. This chain uses TRBV29-1 with TRBJ2-1, with 7 bases aligning to TRBD2. The V and J ends lost 4 bases and 8 bases, in that order; junction bases with no gene match: 5. The CDR3 has 12 amino acids. The germline gives CDR1 SQVTM, CDR2 ANQGSEA.

This chain connects TRBV6-5 to TRBJ2-7; the D is unclear. The CDR3 loop spans 15 amino acids. Germline V gene lookup returns CDR1 MNHEY and CDR2 SVGAGI. Between the trimmed V and J ends, which lost 2 bases and 3 bases, there was a span of 14 bases. CDR3 sequence (DNA): TGTGCCAGCAGTTACCCCAAGTTGGGGATCTACGAGCAGTACTTC. This encodes CASSYPKLGIYEQYF.

This chain links TRBV30 with TRBJ1-2, with D perhaps matching TRBD1 (5 bases). V lost 6 bases and J lost 4, with 18 bases in between. Germline V lookup: CDR1 GTSNPN, CDR2 SVGIG (reference sequence). This CDR3 has 14 amino acids. This CDR3 reads CACNNQGIGYGYTF. The DNA for the CDR3 is TGTGCCTGCAACAACCAGGGTATCGGCTATGGCTACACCTTC.

This clonotype appeared a few times. This rearrangement joins TRBV6-5 to TRBJ1-6, with 8 bases aligning to TRBD1. Germline lookup yields CDR1 MNHEY and CDR2 SVGAGI. Trimming at V came to 0 bases and at J to 6 bases, leaving 4 bases not matched to a gene. CDR3 length: 16 amino acids. CDR3 sequence reads: CASSYSRQGSNSPLHF. The CDR3 DNA sequence: TGTGCCAGCAGTTACTCCAGACAGGGGTCTAATTCACCCCTCCACTTT.

This clonotype showed up just a few times. The J gene is TRBJ1-1, the V gene TRBV20-1, with D unresolved. V dropped 4 bases and J dropped 7 bases, with 10 bases sitting between them. From germline, CDR1 is DFQATT and CDR2 SNEGSKA (reference sequence). This CDR3 spans 11 amino acids. CDR3 residues: CSATAYREAFF. Written as DNA, the CDR3 is TGCAGTGCTACAGCGTACCGTGAAGCTTTCTTT.

For this clonotype: This could be a read error, since a much larger clone is one nucleotide away. This rearrangement joins TRBV6-6 to TRBJ2-4; a possible D gene is TRBD1 (5 bases). Per the germline V gene, CDR1 is MNHNY and CDR2 is SVGAGI (reference sequence). The CDR3 covers 15 residues. DNA of the CDR3: TGTGCCAGCAGATACTCAGGGCTGGCCAAAAACATTCAGTACTTC. This gives the protein CASRYSGLAKNIQYF.

The chain employs TRBV20-1 and TRBJ1-2, with 8 bases fitting TRBD1. The CDR3 is made up of 13 amino acids. Germline V lookup: CDR1 DFQATT, CDR2 SNEGSKA (reference sequence). Unmatched junction bases numbered 5, after V lost 6 bases and J lost 2 bases. CDR3 in DNA: TGCAGTGCCCCGGACAGGGTGAACTATGGCTACACCTTC. It yields the protein CSAPDRVNYGYTF.

The chain has TRBV7-9 and TRBJ1-6; D not certain. The CDR3 is 14 amino acids. CDR1 is SEHNR and CDR2 is FQNEAQ in the germline V gene (reference sequence). V was shortened by 6 bases and J by 6 bases, with 12 bases between the two germline ends. The CDR3 is CASREEGSNSPLHF. CDR3 nucleotide sequence: TGTGCCAGCAGGGAAGAAGGTTCTAATTCACCCCTCCACTTT.

This clonotype was seen a handful of times. This chain uses TRBV9 with TRBJ2-5; D remains ambiguous. V lost 1 base and J lost 2, with 6 bases in between. Germline V lookup: CDR1 SGDLS, CDR2 YYNGEE. The CDR3 sequence is 13 residues long. CDR3 protein: CASSVSFQETQYF. The CDR3 nucleotides are TGTGCCAGCAGCGTATCCTTTCAAGAGACCCAGTACTTC.

V gene TRBV7-8 combines with J gene TRBJ2-5; D is perhaps TRBD2 (6 bases). CDR3 length: 14 amino acids. V lost 5 bases and J lost 7, with 17 bases in between. Germline CDR1 SGHVS, CDR2 FQNEAQ. The CDR3 is CASSPSTGGGTQYF. The DNA for the CDR3 is TGTGCCAGCAGCCCGAGCACCGGGGGAGGGACCCAGTACTTC.

This clonotype was detected only a few times. The conserved final phenylalanine or tryptophan is absent from the CDR3, which likely points to a read error. Here the CDR3 DNA reads TGTGCCAGCAGTGGACAGGGGGCGGGTGAGCAGTTCCTC. It specifies CASSGQGAGEQFL. The chain combines TRBV12-3 or TRBV12-4 with TRBJ2-1; 11 bases match TRBD1. There are 13 residues in the CDR3. With V trimmed by 5 bases and J by 9 bases, 3 bases remained unmatched.

In its sample, this clonotype was seen a few times. The conserved phenylalanine or tryptophan normally closing the CDR3 is absent here, so this likely arose from a read error. The chain is built from TRBV7-9 and TRBJ2-7; 7 bases are a match to TRBD2. The CDR3 totals 15 residues. V lost 1 base to trimming and J lost 5 bases; unmatched junction nucleotides: 8. The germline CDR1 and CDR2 sequences are SEHNR and FQNEAQ (reference sequence). The CDR3 loop is CASSLVAGELHEQYI. The CDR3 DNA is TGTGCCAGCAGCTTAGTGGCGGGAGAACTCCACGAGCAGTACATC.

This clonotype was found once. The chain employs TRBV7-9 and TRBJ2-2, with a possible D match to TRBD1 (5 bases). The V gene lost 5 bases and the J gene lost 2 bases, with 12 bases spanning the gap. Looked up from germline, CDR1 is SEHNR and CDR2 is FQNEAQ (reference sequence). The CDR3 has 15 residues. CDR3 in amino acids: CASSLAGINTGELFF. The CDR3 DNA sequence: TGTGCCAGCAGCCTCGCAGGGATAAACACCGGGGAGCTGTTTTTT. The full variable domain, its missing parts supplied by reference TRBV7-9 and TRBJ2-2, is DTGVSQNPRHKITKRGQNVTFRCDPISEHNRLYWYRQTLGQGPEFLTYFQNEAQLEKSRLLSDRFSAERPKGSFSTLEIQRTEQGDSAMYLCASSLAGINTGELFFGEGSRLTVL.

The genes are TRBV28 and TRBJ2-4, with 10 bases lining up with TRBD1. J lost 0 bases, V lost 5 bases, and 4 bases had no gene match. This CDR3 comprises 16 residues. The germline gives CDR1 MDHEN, CDR2 SYDVKM. Here the CDR3 reads CASSPDRGGAKNIQYF. The CDR3 DNA follows: TGTGCCAGCAGTCCGGACAGGGGGGGAGCCAAAAACATTCAGTACTTC.

This clonotype was recorded at least ten times. CDR3 DNA sequence: TGCAGCCTTTACGAATCTAGCGGGAGGTCGGACGAGCAGTACTTC. This gives the protein CSLYESSGRSDEQYF. The chain joins TRBV20-1 to TRBJ2-7, with 11 bases aligning to TRBD2. The germline CDR1 and CDR2 sequences are DFQATT and SNEGSKA (reference sequence). The CDR3 runs 15 residues.

This clonotype was observed a few times. The chain has TRBV5-1 and TRBJ2-2, with D tentatively TRBD1 (6 bases). Germline V gives CDR1 SGHRS, CDR2 YFSETQ. Trimming cost V 4 bases and J 4 bases, with 17 bases left between them. The CDR3 runs to 16 residues. The CDR3 nucleotides read TGCGCCAGCAGCGCCCGGGACACAGAAGGCACCGGGGAGCTGTTTTTT. Residues: CASSARDTEGTGELFF.

Note on this clonotype: This may arise from a read error, as a much more abundant clone is one base away. The rearrangement joins TRBV7-2 to TRBJ2-5, with 7 bases that match TRBD2. The V gene's germline CDR1 is SGHTA and CDR2 FQGNSA. The trim removed 5 bases at V and 6 bases at J, leaving 12 bases unmatched. CDR3 size: 15 residues. CDR3 DNA sequence: TGTGCCAGCAGCCCCCCCCCGGGGGGTGGGCAGACCCAGTACTTC. Encoded protein: CASSPPPGGGQTQYF.

This clonotype was recorded many times. For the CDR3, the DNA is TGTGCCAGCAGTTACTTATCACAGGGAATCGGAGCTTTCTTT. This encodes CASSYLSQGIGAFF. This rearrangement joins TRBV6-2 or TRBV6-3 to TRBJ1-1; TRBD1 might be the D (6 bases). Per germline, CDR1 MNHEY and CDR2 SVGEGT. With 1 base removed from V and 10 bases from J, the gap between germline ends came to 16 bases. CDR3 size: 14 residues.

The genes are TRBV12-2 and TRBJ2-4. TRBV12-2 is a pseudogene locus. This CDR3 spans 13 amino acids. The CDR3 sequence: CASRPPSANIQYF. The CDR3 DNA reads as TGTGCAAGTCGCCCACCCAGTGCAAACATTCAGTACTTC.

V and J are TRBV6-1 and TRBJ1-4; the D gene is possibly TRBD1 (6 bases). The length of the CDR3 is 16 residues. Trimming removed 5 bases at V and 7 bases at J, with 20 bases between. Germline CDR1 is MNHNS and CDR2 is SASEGT. CDR3 coding DNA: TGTGCCAGCAGTCAGCCCCTTAGGCAGGGGTCTGAAAAACTGTTTTTT. It is translated as CASSQPLRQGSEKLFF.